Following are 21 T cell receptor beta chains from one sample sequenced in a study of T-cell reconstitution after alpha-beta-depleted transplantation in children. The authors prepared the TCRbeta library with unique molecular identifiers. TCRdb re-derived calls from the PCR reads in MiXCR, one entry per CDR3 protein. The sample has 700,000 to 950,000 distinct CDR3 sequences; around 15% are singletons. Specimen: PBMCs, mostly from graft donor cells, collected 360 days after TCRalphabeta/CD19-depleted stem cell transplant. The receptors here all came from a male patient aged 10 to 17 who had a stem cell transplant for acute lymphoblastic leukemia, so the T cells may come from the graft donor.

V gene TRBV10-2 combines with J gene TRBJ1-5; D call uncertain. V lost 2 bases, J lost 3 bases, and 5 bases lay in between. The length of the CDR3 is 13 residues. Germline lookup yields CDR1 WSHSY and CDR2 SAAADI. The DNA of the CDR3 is TGCGCCAGCAGTGAGGATTTCAATCAGCCCCAGCATTTT. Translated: CASSEDFNQPQHF.

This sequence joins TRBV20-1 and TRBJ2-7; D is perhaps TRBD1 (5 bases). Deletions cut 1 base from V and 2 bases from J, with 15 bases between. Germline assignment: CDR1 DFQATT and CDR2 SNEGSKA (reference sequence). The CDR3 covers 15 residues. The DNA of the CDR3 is TGCAGTGCTAGAGGGATGGTGCCAGGGCCCTACGAGCAGTACTTC. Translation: CSARGMVPGPYEQYF.

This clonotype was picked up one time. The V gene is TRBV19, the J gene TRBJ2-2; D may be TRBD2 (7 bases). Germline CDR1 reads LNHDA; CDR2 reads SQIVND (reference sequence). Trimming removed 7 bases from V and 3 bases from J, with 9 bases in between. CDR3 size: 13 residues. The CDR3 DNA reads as TGTGCCAGTACGGGGGGCTACACCGGGGAGCTGTTTTTT. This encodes CASTGGYTGELFF.

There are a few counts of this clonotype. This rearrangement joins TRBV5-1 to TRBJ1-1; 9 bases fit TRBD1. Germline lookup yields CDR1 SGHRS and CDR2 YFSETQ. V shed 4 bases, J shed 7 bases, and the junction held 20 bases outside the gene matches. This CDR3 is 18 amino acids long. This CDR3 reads CASSPNPGQGSSPFEAFF. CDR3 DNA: TGCGCCAGCAGCCCGAATCCGGGACAGGGCAGCTCCCCTTTTGAAGCTTTCTTT. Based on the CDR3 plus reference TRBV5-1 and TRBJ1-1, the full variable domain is KAGVTQTPRYLIKTRGQQVTLSCSPISGHRSVSWYQQTPGQGLQFLFEYFSETQRNKGNFPGRFSGRQFSNSRSEMNVSTLELGDSALYLCASSPNPGQGSSPFEAFFGQGTRLTVV.

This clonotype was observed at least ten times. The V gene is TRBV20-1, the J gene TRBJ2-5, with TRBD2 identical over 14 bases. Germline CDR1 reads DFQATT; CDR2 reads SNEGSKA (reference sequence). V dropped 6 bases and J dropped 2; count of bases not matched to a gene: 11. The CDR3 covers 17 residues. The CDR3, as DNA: TGCAGTGCCAGACGACTAGCGGGAGGGCCCTATCAAGAGACCCAGTACTTC. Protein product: CSARRLAGGPYQETQYF.

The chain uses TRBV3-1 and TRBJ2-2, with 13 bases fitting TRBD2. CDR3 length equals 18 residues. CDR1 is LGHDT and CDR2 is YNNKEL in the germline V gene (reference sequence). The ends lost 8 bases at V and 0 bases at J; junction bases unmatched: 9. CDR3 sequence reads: CASCSGTSGTANTGELFF. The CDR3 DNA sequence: TGTGCCAGCTGCTCCGGGACTAGCGGGACGGCGAACACCGGGGAGCTGTTTTTT. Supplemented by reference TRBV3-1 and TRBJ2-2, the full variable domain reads DTAVSQTPKYLVTQMGNDKSIKCEQNLGHDTMYWYKQDSKKFLKIMFSYNNKELIINETVPNRFSPKSPDKAHLNLHINSLELGDSAVYFCASCSGTSGTANTGELFFGEGSRLTVL.

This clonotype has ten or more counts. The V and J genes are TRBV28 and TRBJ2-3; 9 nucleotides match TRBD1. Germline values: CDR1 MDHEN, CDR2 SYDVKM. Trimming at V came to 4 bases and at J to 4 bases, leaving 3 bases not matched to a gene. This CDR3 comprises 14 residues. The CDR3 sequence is CASSWGQGADTQYF. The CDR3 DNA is TGTGCCAGCAGTTGGGGACAGGGAGCAGATACGCAGTATTTT.

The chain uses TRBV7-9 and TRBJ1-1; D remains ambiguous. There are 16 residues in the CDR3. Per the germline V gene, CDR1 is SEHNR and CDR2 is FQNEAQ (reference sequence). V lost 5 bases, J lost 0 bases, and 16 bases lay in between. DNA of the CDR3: TGTGCCAGCAGCCCTAAGGTATGGAGACTGAACACTGAAGCTTTCTTT. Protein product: CASSPKVWRLNTEAFF.

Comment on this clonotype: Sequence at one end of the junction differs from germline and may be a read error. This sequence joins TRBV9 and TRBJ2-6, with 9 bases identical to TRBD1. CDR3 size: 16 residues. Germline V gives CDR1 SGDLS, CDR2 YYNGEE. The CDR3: CASPPGQGSGANVLAF. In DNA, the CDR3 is TGTGCCAGCCCACCGGGACAGGGCTCTGGGGCCAACGTCCTGGCTTTC.

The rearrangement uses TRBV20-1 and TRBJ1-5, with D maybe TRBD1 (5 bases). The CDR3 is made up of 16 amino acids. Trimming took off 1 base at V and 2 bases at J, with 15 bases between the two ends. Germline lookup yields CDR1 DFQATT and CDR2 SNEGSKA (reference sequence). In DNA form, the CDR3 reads TGCAGTGCTAGAGGCAGAGGGGAAGGCGGCAATCAGCCCCAGCATTTT. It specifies CSARGRGEGGNQPQHF.

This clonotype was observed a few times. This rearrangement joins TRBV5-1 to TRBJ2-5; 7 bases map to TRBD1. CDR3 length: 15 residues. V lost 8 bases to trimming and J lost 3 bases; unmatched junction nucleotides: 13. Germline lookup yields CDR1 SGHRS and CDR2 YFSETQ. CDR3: CASTERDRRKETQYF. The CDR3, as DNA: TGCGCCAGTACGGAACGGGACAGAAGAAAAGAGACCCAGTACTTC.

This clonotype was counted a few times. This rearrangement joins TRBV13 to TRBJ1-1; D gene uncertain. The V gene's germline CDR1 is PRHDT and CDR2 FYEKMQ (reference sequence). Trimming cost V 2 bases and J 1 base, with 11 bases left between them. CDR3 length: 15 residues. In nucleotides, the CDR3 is TGTGCCAGCAGCTTAAAGGGTTCGCAGAACACTGAAGCTTTCTTT. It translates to CASSLKGSQNTEAFF.

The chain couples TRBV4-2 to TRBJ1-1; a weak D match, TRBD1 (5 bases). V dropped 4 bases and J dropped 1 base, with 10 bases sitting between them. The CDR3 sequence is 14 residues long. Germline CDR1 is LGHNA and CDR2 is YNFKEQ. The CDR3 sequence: CASSRGGKNTEAFF. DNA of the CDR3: TGTGCCAGCAGCCGGGGGGGAAAGAACACTGAAGCTTTCTTT.

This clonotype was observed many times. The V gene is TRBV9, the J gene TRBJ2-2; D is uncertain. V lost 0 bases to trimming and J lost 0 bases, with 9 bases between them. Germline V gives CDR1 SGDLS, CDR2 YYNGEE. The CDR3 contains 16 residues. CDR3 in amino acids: CASSVVGSANTGELFF. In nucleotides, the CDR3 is TGTGCCAGCAGCGTAGTGGGGTCTGCGAACACCGGGGAGCTGTTTTTT.

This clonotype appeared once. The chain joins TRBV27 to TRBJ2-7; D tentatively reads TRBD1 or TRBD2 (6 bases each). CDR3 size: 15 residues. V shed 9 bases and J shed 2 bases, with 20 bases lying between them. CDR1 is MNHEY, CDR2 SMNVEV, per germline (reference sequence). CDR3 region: CASASRWGATYEQYF. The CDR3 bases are TGTGCCAGTGCCAGTCGTTGGGGGGCGACCTACGAGCAGTACTTC.

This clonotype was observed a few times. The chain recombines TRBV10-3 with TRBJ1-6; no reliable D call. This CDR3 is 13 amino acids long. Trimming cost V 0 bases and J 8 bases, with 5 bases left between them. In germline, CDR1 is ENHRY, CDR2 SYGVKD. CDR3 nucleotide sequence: TGTGCCATCAGTGAGTCCCGCGATTCACCCCTCCACTTT. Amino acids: CAISESRDSPLHF.

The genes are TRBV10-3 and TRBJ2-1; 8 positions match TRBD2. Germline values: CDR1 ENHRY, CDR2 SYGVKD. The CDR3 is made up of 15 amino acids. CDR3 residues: CAIGGGSGRSNEQFF. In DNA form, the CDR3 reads TGTGCTATAGGTGGGGGAAGCGGGAGATCCAATGAGCAGTTCTTC.

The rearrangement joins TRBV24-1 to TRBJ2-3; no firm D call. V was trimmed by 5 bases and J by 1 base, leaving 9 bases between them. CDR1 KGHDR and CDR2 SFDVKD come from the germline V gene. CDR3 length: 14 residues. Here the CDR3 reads CATSVSGGTDTQYF. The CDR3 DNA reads TGTGCCACCAGTGTAAGTGGGGGCACAGATACGCAGTATTTT.

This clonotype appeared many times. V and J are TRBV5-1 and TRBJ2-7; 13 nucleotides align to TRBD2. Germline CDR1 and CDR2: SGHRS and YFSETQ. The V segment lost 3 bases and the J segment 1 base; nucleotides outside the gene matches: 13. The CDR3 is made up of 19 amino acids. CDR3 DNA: TGCGCCAGCAGCTACTACCCACTAGCGGGAGGGCCTCGGTCCTACGAGCAGTACTTC. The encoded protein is CASSYYPLAGGPRSYEQYF.

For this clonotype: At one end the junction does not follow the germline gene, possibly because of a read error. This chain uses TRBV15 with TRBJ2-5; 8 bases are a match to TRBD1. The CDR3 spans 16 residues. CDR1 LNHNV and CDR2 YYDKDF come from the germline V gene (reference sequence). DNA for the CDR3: TGTGCCACCAGCAGAGACCTCCCAGGGGGCCAAGAGCCCCAGTACTTC. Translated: CATSRDLPGGQEPQYF.

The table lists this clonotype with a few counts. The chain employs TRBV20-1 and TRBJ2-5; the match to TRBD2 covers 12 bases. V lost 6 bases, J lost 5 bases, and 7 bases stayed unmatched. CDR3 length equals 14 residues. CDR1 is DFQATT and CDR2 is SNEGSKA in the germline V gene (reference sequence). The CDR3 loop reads CSATTSGRMETQYF. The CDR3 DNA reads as TGCAGTGCCACGACTAGCGGGAGAATGGAGACCCAGTACTTC.